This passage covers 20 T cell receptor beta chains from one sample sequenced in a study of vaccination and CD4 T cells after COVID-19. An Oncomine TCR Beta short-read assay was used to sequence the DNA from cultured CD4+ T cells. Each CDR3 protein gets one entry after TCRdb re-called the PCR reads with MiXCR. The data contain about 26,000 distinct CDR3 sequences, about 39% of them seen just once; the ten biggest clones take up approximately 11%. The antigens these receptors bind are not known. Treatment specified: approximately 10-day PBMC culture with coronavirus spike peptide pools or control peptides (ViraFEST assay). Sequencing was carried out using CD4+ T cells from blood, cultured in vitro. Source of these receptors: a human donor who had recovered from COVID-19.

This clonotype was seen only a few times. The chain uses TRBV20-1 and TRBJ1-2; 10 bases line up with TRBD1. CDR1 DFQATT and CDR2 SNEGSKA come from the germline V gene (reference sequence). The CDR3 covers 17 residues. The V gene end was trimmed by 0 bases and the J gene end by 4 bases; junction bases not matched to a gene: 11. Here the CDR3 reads CSARDRTGGVFGYGYTF. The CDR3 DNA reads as TGCAGTGCTAGAGACAGGACAGGGGGAGTCTTCGGCTATGGCTACACCTTC.

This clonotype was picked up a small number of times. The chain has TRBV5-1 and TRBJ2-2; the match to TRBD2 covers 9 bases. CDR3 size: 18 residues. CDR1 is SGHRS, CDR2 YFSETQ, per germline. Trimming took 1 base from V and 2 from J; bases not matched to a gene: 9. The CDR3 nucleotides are TGCGCCAGCAGCTTGTATCCGGGTAGCGGGGGTAACACCGGGGAGCTGTTTTTT. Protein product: CASSLYPGSGGNTGELFF. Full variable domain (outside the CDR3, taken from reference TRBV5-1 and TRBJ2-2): KAGVTQTPRYLIKTRGQQVTLSCSPISGHRSVSWYQQTPGQGLQFLFEYFSETQRNKGNFPGRFSGRQFSNSRSEMNVSTLELGDSALYLCASSLYPGSGGNTGELFFGEGSRLTVL.

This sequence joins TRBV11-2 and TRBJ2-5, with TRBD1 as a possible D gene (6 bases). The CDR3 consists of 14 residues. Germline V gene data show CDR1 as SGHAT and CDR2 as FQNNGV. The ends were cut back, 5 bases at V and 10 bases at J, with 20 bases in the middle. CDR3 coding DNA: TGTGCCAGCAGCCCCAGGGGCCGGAGAGGGAACCAGTACTTC. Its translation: CASSPRGRRGNQYF.

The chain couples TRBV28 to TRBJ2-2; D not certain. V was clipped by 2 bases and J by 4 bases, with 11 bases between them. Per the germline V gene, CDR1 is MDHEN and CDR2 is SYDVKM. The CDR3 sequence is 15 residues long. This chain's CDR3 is CASSLNGRRTGELFF. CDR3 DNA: TGTGCCAGCAGTTTAAATGGCAGACGCACCGGGGAGCTGTTTTTT.

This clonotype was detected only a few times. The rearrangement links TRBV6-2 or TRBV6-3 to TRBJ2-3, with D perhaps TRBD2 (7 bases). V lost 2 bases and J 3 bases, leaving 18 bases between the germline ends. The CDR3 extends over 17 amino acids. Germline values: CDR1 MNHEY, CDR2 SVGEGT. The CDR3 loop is CASSYLPGGEMTDTQYF. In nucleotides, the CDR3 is TGTGCCAGCAGTTACCTCCCGGGGGGCGAAATGACAGATACGCAGTATTTT.

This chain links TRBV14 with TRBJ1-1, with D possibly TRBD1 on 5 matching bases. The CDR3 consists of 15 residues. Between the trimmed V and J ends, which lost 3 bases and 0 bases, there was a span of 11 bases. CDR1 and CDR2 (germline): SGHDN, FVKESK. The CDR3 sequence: CASSHYRPLNTEAFF. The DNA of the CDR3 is TGTGCCAGCAGCCACTACAGGCCTTTGAACACTGAAGCTTTCTTT.

The CDR3 loop is CSVALDRNSPLHF. As DNA, the CDR3 is TGCAGCGTTGCTCTGGACAGAAATTCACCCCTCCACTTT. J is TRBJ1-6 and V is TRBV29-1; tentative D call: TRBD1 (6 bases). The CDR3 consists of 13 residues. The V and J ends lost 4 bases and 7 bases respectively, with 11 bases between them. Germline-derived CDR1 and CDR2 are SQVTM and ANQGSEA.

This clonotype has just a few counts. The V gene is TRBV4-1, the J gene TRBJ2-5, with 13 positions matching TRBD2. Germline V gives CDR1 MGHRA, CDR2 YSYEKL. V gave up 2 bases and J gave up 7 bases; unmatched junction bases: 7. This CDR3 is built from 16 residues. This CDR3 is CASSQTGTSGVGTQYF. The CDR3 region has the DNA TGCGCCAGCAGCCAAACCGGGACTAGCGGGGTGGGGACCCAGTACTTC.

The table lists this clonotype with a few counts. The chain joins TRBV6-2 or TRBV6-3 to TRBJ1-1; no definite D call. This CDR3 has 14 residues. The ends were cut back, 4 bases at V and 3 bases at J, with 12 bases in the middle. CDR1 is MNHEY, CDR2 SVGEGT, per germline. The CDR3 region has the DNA TGTGCCAGCAGTTCCGGGGTTAGCTACACTGAAGCTTTCTTT. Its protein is CASSSGVSYTEAFF.

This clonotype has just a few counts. CDR3 coding DNA: TGTGCCAGCAGTGAATTATGGGTGGGCACTGAAGCTTTCTTT. It yields the protein CASSELWVGTEAFF. V is TRBV6-1 and J is TRBJ1-1; D is uncertain. This CDR3 is built from 14 residues. V was pared by 2 bases and J by 4 bases, with 11 bases between. Germline V gives CDR1 MNHNS, CDR2 SASEGT.

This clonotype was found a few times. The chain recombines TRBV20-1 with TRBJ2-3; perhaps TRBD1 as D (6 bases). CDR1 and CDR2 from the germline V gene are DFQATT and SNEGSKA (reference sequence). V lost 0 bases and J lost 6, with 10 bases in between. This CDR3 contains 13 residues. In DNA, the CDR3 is TGCAGTGCTAGAGATGGGGGCCGGGATACGCAGTATTTT. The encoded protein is CSARDGGRDTQYF.

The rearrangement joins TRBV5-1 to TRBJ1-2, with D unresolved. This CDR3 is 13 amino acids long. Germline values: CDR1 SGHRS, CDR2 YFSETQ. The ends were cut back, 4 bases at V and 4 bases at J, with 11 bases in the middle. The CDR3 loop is CASSTEQPYGYTF. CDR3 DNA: TGCGCCAGCAGCACAGAGCAACCCTATGGCTACACCTTC. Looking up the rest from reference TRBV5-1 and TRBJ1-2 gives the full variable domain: KAGVTQTPRYLIKTRGQQVTLSCSPISGHRSVSWYQQTPGQGLQFLFEYFSETQRNKGNFPGRFSGRQFSNSRSEMNVSTLELGDSALYLCASSTEQPYGYTFGSGTRLTVV.

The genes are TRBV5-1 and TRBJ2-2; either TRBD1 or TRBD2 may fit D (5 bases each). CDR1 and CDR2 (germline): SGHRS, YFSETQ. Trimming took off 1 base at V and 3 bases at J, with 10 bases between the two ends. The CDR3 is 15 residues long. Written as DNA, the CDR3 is TGCGCCAGCAGCTTGAGGGACCTCCACACCGGGGAGCTGTTTTTT. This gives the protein CASSLRDLHTGELFF.

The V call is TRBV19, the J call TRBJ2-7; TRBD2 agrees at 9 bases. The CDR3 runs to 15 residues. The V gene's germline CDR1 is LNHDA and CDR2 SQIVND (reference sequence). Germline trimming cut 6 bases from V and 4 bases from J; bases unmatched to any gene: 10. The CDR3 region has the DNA TGTGCCAGTAGGCCAAGCGGGGGGTCTGCTTACGAGCAGTACTTC. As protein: CASRPSGGSAYEQYF.

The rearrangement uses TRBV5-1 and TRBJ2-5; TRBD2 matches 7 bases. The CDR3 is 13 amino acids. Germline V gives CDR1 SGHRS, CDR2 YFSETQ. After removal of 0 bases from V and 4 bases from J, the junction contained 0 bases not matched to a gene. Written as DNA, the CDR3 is TGCGCCAGCAGCTTGGGGGGGGGAGAGACCCAGTACTTC. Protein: CASSLGGGETQYF.

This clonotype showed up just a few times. The CDR3 loop reads CSARQGHRAGPLHF. CDR3 in DNA: TGCAGTGCTAGGCAGGGACATCGGGCGGGGCCCCTCCACTTT. The V and J genes are TRBV20-1 and TRBJ1-6, with D possibly matching TRBD1 (6 bases). Deletions cut 3 bases from V and 13 bases from J, with 19 bases between. The CDR3 sequence is 14 residues long. The germline gives CDR1 DFQATT, CDR2 SNEGSKA (reference sequence).

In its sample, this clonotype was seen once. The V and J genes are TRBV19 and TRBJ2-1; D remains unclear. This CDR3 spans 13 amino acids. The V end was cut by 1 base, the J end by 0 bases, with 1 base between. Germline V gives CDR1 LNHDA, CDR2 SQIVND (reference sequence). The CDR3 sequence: CASSIGSYNEQFF. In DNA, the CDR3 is TGTGCCAGTAGTATAGGCTCCTACAATGAGCAGTTCTTC.

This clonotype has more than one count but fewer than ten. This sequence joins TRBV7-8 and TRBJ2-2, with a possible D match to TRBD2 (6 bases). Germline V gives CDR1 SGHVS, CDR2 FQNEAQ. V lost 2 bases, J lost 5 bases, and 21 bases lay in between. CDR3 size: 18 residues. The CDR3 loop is CASSLRERTTFGTGELFF. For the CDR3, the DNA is TGTGCCAGCAGCTTACGAGAAAGGACTACATTTGGGACCGGGGAGCTGTTTTTT.

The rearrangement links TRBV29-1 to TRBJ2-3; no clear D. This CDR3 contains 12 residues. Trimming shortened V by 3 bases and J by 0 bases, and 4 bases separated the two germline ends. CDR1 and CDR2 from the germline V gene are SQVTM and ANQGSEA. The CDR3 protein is CSVDPSTDTQYF. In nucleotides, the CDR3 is TGCAGCGTTGACCCGAGCACAGATACGCAGTATTTT.

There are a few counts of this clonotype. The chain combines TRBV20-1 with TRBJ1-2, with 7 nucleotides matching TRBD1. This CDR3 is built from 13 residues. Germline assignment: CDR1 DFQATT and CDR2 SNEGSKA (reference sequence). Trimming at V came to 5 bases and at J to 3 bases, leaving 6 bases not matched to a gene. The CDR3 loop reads CSARQGGDYGYTF. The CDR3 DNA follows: TGCAGTGCTCGCCAGGGGGGGGACTATGGCTACACCTTC.